This T cell receptor beta chain comes out of a study of CD8 T cells in ankylosing spondylitis. Study results and limitations: Earlier work had already found some motif variants in reactive arthritis synovial fluid and blood. Disease-linked clones reportedly concentrated significantly in matched ankylosing spondylitis synovial fluid. Clones linked with disease were CD8+ and fairly uncommon in the peripheral blood. Seemingly distinctive of ankylosing spondylitis blood was a TCR beta motif formed by eight highly homologous variants.

On this clonotype: Its target is unknown.

Each CDR3 protein is one row after TCRdb ran MiXCR on the 5' RACE reads. The data hold some 300,000 distinct CDR3 sequences, with 20% to 25% observed a single time. The CDR3 has 16 amino acids. The germline V gene encodes CDR1 SGHTA and CDR2 FQGNSA. V lost 1 base, J lost 8 bases, and 15 bases lay in between. The receptor's source is a female donor with ankylosing spondylitis or in good health (not recorded which). Sequenced input: blood, either unsorted or a sorted T cell fraction (not recorded which). This chain links TRBV7-2 with TRBJ1-6, with a weak D call TRBD1 (6 bases). CDR3 sequence reads: CASSLGGRGAYSPLHF. DNA of the CDR3: TGTGCCAGCAGCTTAGGTGGGCGGGGGGCTTATTCACCCCTCCACTTT.